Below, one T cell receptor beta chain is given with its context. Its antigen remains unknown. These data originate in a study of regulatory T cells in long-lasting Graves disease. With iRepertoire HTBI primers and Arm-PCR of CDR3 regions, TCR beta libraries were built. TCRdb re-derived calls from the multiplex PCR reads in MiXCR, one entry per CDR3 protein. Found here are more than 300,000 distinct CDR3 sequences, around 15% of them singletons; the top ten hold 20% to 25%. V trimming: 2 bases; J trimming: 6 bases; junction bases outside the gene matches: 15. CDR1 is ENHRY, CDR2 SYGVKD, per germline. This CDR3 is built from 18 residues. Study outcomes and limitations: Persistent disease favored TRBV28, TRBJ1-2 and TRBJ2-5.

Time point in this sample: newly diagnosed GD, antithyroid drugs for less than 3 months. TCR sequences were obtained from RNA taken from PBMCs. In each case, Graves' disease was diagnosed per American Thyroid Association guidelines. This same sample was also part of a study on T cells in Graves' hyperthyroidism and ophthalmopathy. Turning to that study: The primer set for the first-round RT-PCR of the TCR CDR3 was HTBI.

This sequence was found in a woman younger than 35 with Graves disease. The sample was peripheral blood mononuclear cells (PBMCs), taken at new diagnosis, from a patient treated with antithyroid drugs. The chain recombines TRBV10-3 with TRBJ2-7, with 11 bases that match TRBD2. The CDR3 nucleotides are TGTGCCATCAGTGAGACTATGGGACCACTAGCGGGAGCCTCCGAGCAGTACTTC. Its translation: CAISETMGPLAGASEQYF.